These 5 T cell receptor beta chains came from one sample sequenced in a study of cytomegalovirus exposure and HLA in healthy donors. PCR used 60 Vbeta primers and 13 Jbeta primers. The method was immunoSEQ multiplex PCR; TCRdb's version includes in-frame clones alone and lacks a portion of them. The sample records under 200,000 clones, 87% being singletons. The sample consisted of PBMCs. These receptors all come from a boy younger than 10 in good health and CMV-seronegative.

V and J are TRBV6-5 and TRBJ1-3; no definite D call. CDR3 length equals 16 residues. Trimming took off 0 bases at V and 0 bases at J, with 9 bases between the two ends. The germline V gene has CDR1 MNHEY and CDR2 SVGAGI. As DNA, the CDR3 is TGTGCCAGCAGTTACTCGCCGGGGAGCTCTGGAAACACCATATATTTT. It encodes CASSYSPGSSGNTIYF.

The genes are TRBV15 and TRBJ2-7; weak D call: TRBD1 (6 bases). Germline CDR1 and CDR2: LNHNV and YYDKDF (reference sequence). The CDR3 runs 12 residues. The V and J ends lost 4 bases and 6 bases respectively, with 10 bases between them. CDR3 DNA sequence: TGTGCCACCAGCATACAGGGTACCGAGCAGTACTTC. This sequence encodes CATSIQGTEQYF.

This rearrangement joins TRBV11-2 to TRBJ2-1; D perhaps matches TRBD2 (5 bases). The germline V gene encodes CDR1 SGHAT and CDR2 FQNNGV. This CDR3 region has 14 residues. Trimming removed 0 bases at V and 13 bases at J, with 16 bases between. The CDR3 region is CASSLEADVPFQFF. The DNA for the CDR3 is TGTGCCAGCAGCTTAGAAGCGGACGTACCCTTCCAGTTCTTC.

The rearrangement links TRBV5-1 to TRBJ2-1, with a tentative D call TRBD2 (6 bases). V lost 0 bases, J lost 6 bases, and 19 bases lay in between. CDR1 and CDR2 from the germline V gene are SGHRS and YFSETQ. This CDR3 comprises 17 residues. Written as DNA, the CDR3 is TGCGCCAGCAGCTTGGAGTCGGTACTAGCAGCCCTCAATGAGCAGTTCTTC. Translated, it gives CASSLESVLAALNEQFF.

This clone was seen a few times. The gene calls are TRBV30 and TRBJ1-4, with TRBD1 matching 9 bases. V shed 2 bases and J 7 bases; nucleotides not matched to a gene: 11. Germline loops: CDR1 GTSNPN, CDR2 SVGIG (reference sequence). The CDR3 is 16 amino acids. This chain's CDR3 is CAWSSRYGTGREKLFF. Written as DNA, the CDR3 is TGTGCCTGGAGTTCCAGGTACGGGACAGGGCGTGAAAAACTGTTTTTT.